A selection of T cell receptor beta chains follows, all from one sample in a study of post-analysis software for immune sequencing data. TCRdb re-analysed the PCR reads in MiXCR, keeping a single row per CDR3 protein. The table lists hundreds of thousands of distinct CDR3 sequences, roughly 45% of them singletons, with roughly 1.7% in the top ten. Material: blood. The source of these receptors is a girl between 10 and 17 years old with multiple sclerosis. Both conserved end residues are part of each CDR3. D genes are given only for firm matches. Clone size is not always given. Where it is, it says once, few, many or a class for expanded clones.

J: TRBJ2-7; length: 16; V: TRBV6-5; D: TRBD2; size: few; CDR3: CASSYASTSGTSEQYF; DNA: TGTGCCAGCAGTTACGCTTCGACTAGCGGGACTTCCGAGCAGTACTTC
J: TRBJ2-3; length: 14; V: TRBV7-2; D: -; size: few; CDR3: CASSLVAARGTQYF; DNA: TGTGCCAGCAGCTTAGTAGCGGCAAGAGGTACGCAGTATTTT
J: TRBJ2-1; length: 14; V: TRBV5-1; D: -; size: -; CDR3: CASRRDTFYNEQFF; DNA: TGCGCCAGCCGCCGGGACACTTTCTACAATGAGCAGTTCTTC
J: TRBJ1-1; length: 13; V: TRBV4-1; D: TRBD1; size: -; CDR3: CASSQTGRTEAFF; DNA: TGCGCCAGCAGTCAGACAGGGAGGACTGAAGCTTTCTTT
J: TRBJ1-5; length: 13; V: TRBV29-1; D: -; size: -; CDR3: CSVAFQGAQPQHF; DNA: TGCAGCGTTGCCTTCCAGGGCGCTCAGCCCCAGCATTTT
J: TRBJ2-1; length: 17; V: TRBV10-3; D: TRBD2; size: -; CDR3: CAISSPGSGVTYNEQFF; DNA: TGTGCCATCAGTTCCCCGGGTAGCGGGGTGACCTACAATGAGCAGTTCTTC
J: TRBJ2-1; length: 14; V: TRBV7-9; D: -; size: -; CDR3: CASSFDSPYNEQFF; DNA: TGTGCCAGCAGCTTTGACAGTCCCTACAATGAGCAGTTCTTC
J: TRBJ2-1; length: 17; V: TRBV24-1; D: -; size: few; CDR3: CATSDHNSGLGKDEQFF; DNA: TGTGCCACCAGTGACCACAACTCCGGGTTAGGAAAGGATGAGCAGTTCTTC
J: TRBJ2-3; length: 15; V: TRBV12-3/TRBV12-4; D: -; size: few; CDR3: CASSTGTLRADTQYF; DNA: TGTGCCAGCAGTACCGGGACATTGAGAGCAGATACGCAGTATTTT
J: TRBJ2-7; length: 13; V: TRBV29-1; D: -; size: few; CDR3: CSVASVLSYEQYF; DNA: TGCAGCGTTGCGTCAGTTCTTTCCTACGAGCAGTACTTC
J: TRBJ2-4; length: 14; V: TRBV10-3; D: -; size: -; CDR3: CAISPDAAKNIQYF; DNA: TGTGCCATCAGCCCGGATGCGGCCAAAAACATTCAGTACTTC
J: TRBJ2-7; length: 16; V: TRBV7-9; D: -; size: -; CDR3: CASSSSPWQGEVEQYF; DNA: TGTGCCAGCAGCTCCAGCCCCTGGCAGGGTGAAGTCGAGCAGTACTTC
J: TRBJ1-1; length: 14; V: TRBV10-3; D: -; size: few; CDR3: CAISGDTLNTEAFF; DNA: TGTGCCATCAGTGGAGATACACTGAACACTGAAGCTTTCTTT
J: TRBJ1-4; length: 16; V: TRBV12-3/TRBV12-4; D: TRBD1; size: -; CDR3: CASSLDRGRTNEKRFF; DNA: TGTGCCAGCAGTTTAGACAGGGGTAGAACTAATGAAAAACGGTTTTTT
J: TRBJ1-6; length: 15; V: TRBV12-3/TRBV12-4; D: -; size: few; CDR3: CASSDPPLEGSPLHF; DNA: TGTGCCAGCAGCGACCCCCCACTCGAGGGGTCACCCCTCCACTTT
J: TRBJ2-7; length: 13; V: TRBV4-1; D: -; size: -; CDR3: CASSQAQTYEQYF; DNA: TGCGCCAGCAGCCAAGCGCAGACCTACGAGCAGTACTTC